This T cell receptor beta chain was captured by sequencing in a study of cytomegalovirus exposure and HLA in healthy donors. Study-wide background: Some 85 million unique TCRs, all from HLA-typed donors, were included in an early release of the data.

In this sample, this clone turned up once. Antigen unknown. The PCR contained 60 Vbeta and 13 Jbeta primers. Sequencing used immunoSEQ multiplex PCR; TCRdb keeps in-frame clones, though not all of them. The sample lists about 130,000 clones, about three quarters occurring once. General observations from the study: Most of the TCR beta V segments (in an earlier analysis) were productive either about 87% or about 30% of the time. As confirmed in vitro, a few CMV-associated chains were specific for CMV antigens. As was reported, the HLA-A and HLA-B alleles of most subjects were accurately predicted from TCR beta sequences.

This CDR3 spans 15 amino acids. Germline assignment: CDR1 SGDLS and CDR2 YYNGEE. With V trimmed by 0 bases and J by 5 bases, 7 bases remained unmatched. The chain combines TRBV9 with TRBJ2-7; 8 nucleotides line up with TRBD2. The clonotype comes from a female donor in good health and CMV-seronegative. What was sequenced was PBMCs. In DNA form, the CDR3 reads TGTGCCAGCAGCGTAGCAACGGGAGGGCTTCACGAGCAGTACTTC. Encoded protein: CASSVATGGLHEQYF.